This T cell receptor beta chain stems from a study of CD8 T cells in Susac syndrome. Note on this clonotype: What it binds is not known.

Study results and limitations: The study conceded that relatively few individuals underwent its TCR sequencing and HLA analysis.

V lost 5 bases and J 10 bases, leaving 15 bases between the germline ends. Germline CDR1 is LGHDT and CDR2 is YNNKEL (reference sequence). The CDR3 has 13 residues. CD8+ and CD4+ blood T cells underwent TCR beta sequencing. The control participants were healthy donors, and these controls were matched with respect to both age and sex. Reverse transcription of roughly 0.5 to 1 ug RNA was carried out with random hexamers. MiXCR, applied by TCRdb to the immunoSEQ multiplex PCR reads, yields one record per CDR3 protein. Among approximately 110,000 distinct CDR3 sequences listed, just under 95% were seen once.

Input material: CD4+ T cells from PBMCs. The clonotype comes from a human donor in good health. This sequence joins TRBV3-1 and TRBJ2-1; the D gene is possibly TRBD2 (5 bases). The CDR3 reads CASSSFGGGEQFF. In DNA form, the CDR3 reads TGTGCCAGCAGCTCTTTCGGTGGAGGCGAGCAGTTCTTC.